This T cell receptor beta chain emerged from a study of shared clonotypes between healthy human individuals. Adult donors, all healthy and HIV-negative, had no recent acute infections or vaccinations. CDR3 length equals 14 residues. Trimming removed 4 bases from V and 10 bases from J; junction bases left unmatched: 12. Germline V CDR1 and CDR2: MDHEN, SYDVKM. The study, taken as a whole, reports: Sequencing depth was expected to influence donor clonotype sharing. The low donor count limited represented genetic and exposure-history diversity.

Comments on this clone: Its antigen is unknown.

Per the original data handling: Junction-only sequences without quality scores were provided by ImmunoSEQ, so filtering was different. Only in-frame clones appear in the TCRdb table, and some are missing; sequencing was by immunoSEQ multiplex PCR. V and J calls plus clone size are reproduced from that table; the DNA served to infer D and trimming. The data show about 520,000 clones, more than 75% seen once. The clonotype comes from a woman in her thirties or forties in good health. Some clones in this sample may be carry-over from other donors' samples. The chain uses TRBV28 and TRBJ2-5; 7 bases are a match to TRBD2. The sequenced sample consisted of PBMCs. For the CDR3, the DNA is TGTGCCAGCAGTTCCTTTTGGGGGGGGAAGGACCAGTACTTC. Protein: CASSSFWGGKDQYF.